The clone carrying this T cell receptor beta chain has a single count. TCRdb's table, derived via immunoSEQ multiplex PCR, lists solely in-frame clones and lacks some. The data contain around 140,000 clones, around 82% of them seen just once; the ten biggest clones take up 40% to 55%. These data come from a study of blood T cell repertoires in COVID-19. About the research overall: PBMCs, B-cell-depleted T cells, or T cells were the source of the cDNA or gDNA that made up the material.

The TCR originated in a human donor in a cohort sampled during active COVID-19. Sequencing was performed on peripheral blood.

CDR3 DNA sequence: TGTGCCAGCAGTTCCCCAAGCAGGGGGCTTATTTCTTGGGAGCAGTACGTC. As protein: CASSSPSRGLISWEQYV. The V gene is TRBV27, the J gene TRBJ2-7, with 8 nucleotides matching TRBD1. The J segment lost 7 bases and the V segment lost 4 bases, leaving 18 bases of the junction unmatched. The germline V gene has CDR1 MNHEY and CDR2 SMNVEV (reference sequence). The CDR3 loop spans 17 amino acids.